These 32 T cell receptor beta chains came from one sample sequenced in a study of T cells in localized non-small cell lung cancer. Using immunoSEQ multiplex PCR, the repertoire was profiled, and TCRdb retains in-frame clones only, with some absent. The sample holds under 70,000 clones, approximately 90% seen once. The sequencing used peripheral blood, collected before any cancer treatment. Source of these receptors: a woman aged 40-69 years with stage I lung adenocarcinoma.

The sample holds one count of this clone. The chain employs TRBV5-1 and TRBJ2-3, with D possibly being TRBD1 (6 bases). Trimming cost V 3 bases and J 6 bases, with 11 bases left between them. Germline V lookup: CDR1 SGHRS, CDR2 YFSETQ. This CDR3 region has 13 residues. The CDR3: CASSWGGGDTQYF. CDR3 coding DNA: TGCGCCAGCAGCTGGGGTGGGGGCGATACGCAGTATTTT.

V and J are TRBV9 and TRBJ1-2; 7 bases map to TRBD1. The CDR3 runs 15 residues. In germline, CDR1 is SGDLS, CDR2 YYNGEE. The junction had 8 bases not matched to a gene; V was cut back by 3 bases and J by 3 bases. CDR3 loop: CASSDLRTGHYGYTF. CDR3 nucleotide sequence: TGTGCCAGCAGCGATCTACGGACAGGACACTATGGCTACACCTTC.

This clone has just a few counts. The J gene is TRBJ2-7, the V gene TRBV11-2; TRBD1 matches 10 bases. This CDR3 spans 14 amino acids. V was clipped by 1 base and J by 6 bases; unmatched bases: 3. Germline-derived CDR1 and CDR2 are SGHAT and FQNNGV. The CDR3 bases are TGTGCCAGCAGCTTAGGGACAGGGGGATTCGAGCAGTACTTC. It codes for CASSLGTGGFEQYF.

The table lists this clone with a count of one. This rearrangement joins TRBV5-4 to TRBJ2-7; D may be TRBD1 (6 bases). This CDR3 is built from 15 residues. Germline CDR1 reads SGHNT; CDR2 reads YYREEE (reference sequence). V lost 4 bases to trimming and J lost 2 bases, with 16 bases between them. CDR3 DNA: TGTGCCAGCAGCCCGGACCTGAGGGGGACCTACGAGCAGTACTTC. It translates to CASSPDLRGTYEQYF.

This clone was seen just once. V is TRBV4-2 and J is TRBJ1-3; D uncertain. V lost 5 bases, J lost 0 bases, and 14 bases lay in between. The germline V gene encodes CDR1 LGHNA and CDR2 YNFKEQ. This CDR3 comprises 16 residues. Here the CDR3 reads CASSLETGISGNTIYF. The CDR3 DNA reads as TGTGCCAGCAGCTTGGAGACCGGGATCTCTGGAAACACCATATATTTT.

This chain connects TRBV29-1 to TRBJ2-5; possibly TRBD1 for D (5 bases). The CDR3 sequence is 13 residues long. Germline V gene lookup returns CDR1 SQVTM and CDR2 ANQGSEA. The V and J ends lost 4 bases and 4 bases respectively, with 13 bases between them. CDR3 nucleotide sequence: TGCAGCGTTGGTGGGGCAGCAGGAGAGACCCAGTACTTC. Amino acids: CSVGGAAGETQYF.

The chain combines TRBV30 with TRBJ1-1; D is perhaps TRBD1 (5 bases). The CDR3 extends over 15 amino acids. CDR1 and CDR2 from the germline V gene are GTSNPN and SVGIG (reference sequence). Trimming pared 1 base from V and 5 bases from J, leaving 17 bases between. Here the CDR3 reads CAWSAPGPLETEAFF. DNA of the CDR3: TGTGCCTGGAGTGCACCGGGACCACTGGAGACTGAAGCTTTCTTT.

The gene calls are TRBV6-5 and TRBJ2-7, with 15 bases matching TRBD2. The germline CDR1 and CDR2 sequences are MNHEY and SVGAGI. The junction had 2 bases not matched to a gene; V was cut back by 7 bases and J by 1 base. CDR3 length: 15 amino acids. CDR3 in DNA: TGTGCCAGCACGGGACTAGCGGGGGGTTCCTACGAGCAGTACTTC. Translating it yields CASTGLAGGSYEQYF.

The chain has TRBV19 and TRBJ1-2; weak D call: TRBD1 (6 bases). CDR3 size: 16 residues. The V gene's germline CDR1 is LNHDA and CDR2 SQIVND (reference sequence). The V gene lost 0 bases and the J gene lost 2 bases, with 13 bases spanning the gap. The CDR3, as DNA: TGTGCCAGTAGTATAGACGCAACGACAGGCAACTATGGCTACACCTTC. Its translation: CASSIDATTGNYGYTF.

The chain uses TRBV6-1 and TRBJ1-2; D might be TRBD1 (6 bases). The germline V and J ends were trimmed by 2 bases and 4 bases, with 11 bases remaining between them. Germline V gives CDR1 MNHNS, CDR2 SASEGT. The CDR3 covers 14 residues. The CDR3 nucleotides read TGTGCCAGCAGTGAAAACAGGGCTCTCTATGGCTACACCTTC. Translation: CASSENRALYGYTF.

The chain joins TRBV4-3 to TRBJ2-3, with 8 nucleotides matching TRBD2. CDR3 length: 16 amino acids. J lost 1 base, V lost 4 bases, and 7 bases had no gene match. The germline CDR1 and CDR2 sequences are LGHNA and YSLEER. The CDR3 DNA follows: TGCGCCAGCAGCCCTTCCGGGGGGGCCGGCACAGATACGCAGTATTTT. It codes for CASSPSGGAGTDTQYF.

The chain employs TRBV6-5 and TRBJ2-3; D gene ambiguous. Trimming removed 7 bases from V and 0 bases from J, with 14 bases in between. Germline CDR1 is MNHEY and CDR2 is SVGAGI. The CDR3 is 15 amino acids. The CDR3 DNA reads TGTGCCAGCAAAAGACAATTCACTAGCACAGATACGCAGTATTTT. It is translated as CASKRQFTSTDTQYF.

V and J are TRBV27 and TRBJ2-7, with D uncertain. Deletions cut 5 bases from V and 2 bases from J, with 13 bases between. This CDR3 is built from 14 residues. The V gene's germline CDR1 is MNHEY and CDR2 SMNVEV (reference sequence). The CDR3 loop is CASSTPRFPYEQYF. DNA of the CDR3: TGTGCCAGCAGTACCCCCAGGTTCCCCTACGAGCAGTACTTC.

The chain couples TRBV2 to TRBJ2-2, with D possibly being TRBD1 or TRBD2 (5 bases each). The germline V gene encodes CDR1 SNHLY and CDR2 FYNNEI. This CDR3 is 14 amino acids long. The V end was cut by 9 bases, the J end by 6 bases, with 17 bases between. CDR3: CASVIDGAPGELFF. The DNA for the CDR3 is TGTGCCAGTGTTATAGACGGGGCCCCCGGGGAGCTGTTTTTT. The full variable domain, in which reference TRBV2 and TRBJ2-2 provide the parts outside the CDR3, is EPEVTQTPSHQVTQMGQEVILRCVPISNHLYFYWYRQILGQKVEFLVSFYNNEISEKSEIFDDQFSVERPDGSNFTLKIRSTKLEDSAMYFCASVIDGAPGELFFGEGSRLTVL.

The chain uses TRBV11-2 and TRBJ1-2, with D possibly TRBD1 on 6 matching bases. Germline V gene data show CDR1 as SGHAT and CDR2 as FQNNGV. There are 15 residues in the CDR3. Deletions cut 1 base from V and 2 bases from J, with 11 bases between. DNA for the CDR3: TGTGCCAGCAGCTTAGTAACAGGGAAGAACTATGGCTACACCTTC. It translates to CASSLVTGKNYGYTF.

This clone has only a few counts. The chain is built from TRBV6-1 and TRBJ2-1; D ambiguous. This CDR3 is 14 amino acids long. CDR1 is MNHNS, CDR2 SASEGT, per germline. V was cut by 3 bases and J by 0 bases, with 6 bases left in between. The CDR3 DNA sequence: TGTGCCAGCAGTGACGCTATCTCCTACAATGAGCAGTTCTTC. Protein product: CASSDAISYNEQFF.

The chain carries TRBV27 and TRBJ1-1; no clear D gene. With 1 base removed from V and 0 bases from J, the gap between germline ends came to 9 bases. Germline values: CDR1 MNHEY, CDR2 SMNVEV (reference sequence). The CDR3 contains 15 residues. The CDR3 coding sequence is TGTGCCAGCAGTTTATACGAAGGTTTGAACACTGAAGCTTTCTTT. Amino acids: CASSLYEGLNTEAFF.

J is TRBJ1-2 and V is TRBV7-9, with 7 bases matching TRBD1. Germline V gives CDR1 SEHNR, CDR2 FQNEAQ (reference sequence). This CDR3 is 14 amino acids long. The V gene end was trimmed by 4 bases and the J gene end by 5 bases; junction bases not matched to a gene: 7. Here the CDR3 DNA reads TGTGCCAGCAGCTCGCGACAGGGATATTATGGCTACACCTTC. This gives the protein CASSSRQGYYGYTF.

The rearrangement joins TRBV7-9 to TRBJ1-6, with D possibly being TRBD1 (6 bases). V shed 4 bases and J shed 5 bases, with 12 bases lying between them. The CDR3 is made up of 15 amino acids. The V gene's germline CDR1 is SEHNR and CDR2 FQNEAQ (reference sequence). In DNA, the CDR3 is TGTGCCAGCAGCTCAGGGGAGGTAGATAATTCACCCCTCCACTTT. Translation gives CASSSGEVDNSPLHF.

This chain links TRBV4-3 with TRBJ2-2; D remains unclear. Germline V gene data show CDR1 as LGHNA and CDR2 as YSLEER. Trimming shortened V by 1 base and J by 3 bases, and 12 bases separated the two germline ends. CDR3 length: 16 amino acids. CDR3 nucleotide sequence: TGCGCCAGCAGCCAAGTAGGGTCCTTGGACACCGGGGAGCTGTTTTTT. Translated: CASSQVGSLDTGELFF.

The chain uses TRBV5-6 and TRBJ2-5; D is tentatively TRBD1 or TRBD2 (5 bases each). This CDR3 comprises 15 residues. The germline V and J ends were trimmed by 4 bases and 0 bases, with 13 bases remaining between them. Per the germline V gene, CDR1 is SGHDT and CDR2 is YYEEEE. In DNA form, the CDR3 reads TGTGCCAGCAGCGGACCGGGACCCTACCAAGAGACCCAGTACTTC. Its translation is CASSGPGPYQETQYF.

The gene calls are TRBV5-1 and TRBJ2-7; D is possibly TRBD2 (5 bases). The germline CDR1 and CDR2 sequences are SGHRS and YFSETQ. This CDR3 is built from 14 residues. V was clipped by 1 base and J by 0 bases, with 8 bases between them. The CDR3 here is CASSLTGSSYEQYF. The CDR3 DNA is TGCGCCAGCAGCTTGACGGGGAGCTCCTACGAGCAGTACTTC.

This clone was found once. J is TRBJ1-1 and V is TRBV20-1; D not resolved. The V gene lost 2 bases and the J gene lost 7 bases, with 8 bases spanning the gap. The germline V gene encodes CDR1 DFQATT and CDR2 SNEGSKA (reference sequence). The CDR3 extends over 11 amino acids. The DNA of the CDR3 is TGCAGTGCTAGACAGGTGGATGAAGCTTTCTTT. It codes for CSARQVDEAFF.

The chain couples TRBV15 to TRBJ2-5; no definite D call. The V end was cut by 3 bases, the J end by 3 bases, with 5 bases between. This CDR3 has 12 amino acids. The germline V gene encodes CDR1 LNHNV and CDR2 YYDKDF (reference sequence). CDR3 DNA sequence: TGTGCCACCAGCAGGGCAGAAGAGACCCAGTACTTC. The encoded protein is CATSRAEETQYF.

The rearrangement links TRBV7-2 to TRBJ1-2, with D perhaps TRBD1 (5 bases). Germline CDR1 is SGHTA and CDR2 is FQGNSA. V lost 3 bases, J lost 4 bases, and 12 bases lay in between. This CDR3 contains 14 residues. Here the CDR3 DNA reads TGTGCCAGCAGCTTCCACAGGACAAGCTATGGCTACACCTTC. It specifies CASSFHRTSYGYTF.

The rearrangement uses TRBV7-9 and TRBJ2-1, with D tentatively TRBD2 (5 bases). Trimming shortened V by 3 bases and J by 2 bases, and 8 bases separated the two germline ends. The CDR3 loop spans 14 amino acids. Per germline, CDR1 SEHNR and CDR2 FQNEAQ (reference sequence). The CDR3 nucleotides are TGTGCCAGCAGCTTCGCGGGCGCCTACAATGAGCAGTTCTTC. It encodes CASSFAGAYNEQFF.

This chain connects TRBV7-6 to TRBJ1-4, with D perhaps matching TRBD1 (5 bases). CDR3 length: 14 amino acids. Looked up from germline, CDR1 is SGHVS and CDR2 is FNYEAQ. Trimming stripped 1 base from V and 8 bases from J, with 11 bases between. CDR3 sequence: CASSLGQGGEKLFF. The DNA of the CDR3 is TGTGCCAGCAGCTTAGGCCAGGGAGGGGAAAAACTGTTTTTT.

In its sample, this clone was seen a few times. The chain has TRBV7-2 and TRBJ1-2; a possible D gene is TRBD1 (6 bases). Germline CDR1 reads SGHTA; CDR2 reads FQGNSA. This CDR3 is built from 13 residues. V was shortened by 6 bases and J by 8 bases, with 16 bases between the two germline ends. CDR3 coding DNA: TGTGCCAGCAGGCGTACAGGGTTAGGCGGCTACACCTTC. Translating gives CASRRTGLGGYTF.

The rearrangement uses TRBV27 and TRBJ2-1; no reliable D call. V dropped 4 bases and J dropped 5 bases, with 12 bases sitting between them. This CDR3 spans 14 amino acids. Germline V lookup: CDR1 MNHEY, CDR2 SMNVEV (reference sequence). CDR3 nucleotide sequence: TGTGCCAGCAGTTCCAAGACTGGGGACAATGAGCAGTTCTTC. Its translation: CASSSKTGDNEQFF.

The table lists this clone with a count of one. The chain employs TRBV7-2 and TRBJ2-5; TRBD1 agrees at 9 bases. The V gene's germline CDR1 is SGHTA and CDR2 FQGNSA. CDR3 length equals 15 residues. V shed 1 base and J 0 bases; nucleotides not matched to a gene: 0. The DNA of the CDR3 is TGTGCCAGCAGCTTAGGGGACAGGGACCAAGAGACCCAGTACTTC. It yields the protein CASSLGDRDQETQYF.

By sample fraction, this clone is large. V is TRBV7-9 and J is TRBJ2-7; 7 bases agree with TRBD1. Per the germline V gene, CDR1 is SEHNR and CDR2 is FQNEAQ (reference sequence). The CDR3 has 13 residues. J was trimmed by 7 bases and V by 5 bases; bases with no gene match: 8. The chain's CDR3 is CASSEGQPWEQYF. CDR3 sequence (DNA): TGTGCCAGCAGCGAGGGACAGCCATGGGAGCAGTACTTC.

V is TRBV4-3 and J is TRBJ1-6; TRBD1 aligns across 7 bases. The CDR3 covers 14 residues. J lost 7 bases, V lost 5 bases, and 5 bases had no gene match. The germline V gene has CDR1 LGHNA and CDR2 YSLEER. CDR3 region: CASSLHRGNSPLHF. As DNA, the CDR3 is TGCGCCAGCAGCTTACACAGGGGAAATTCACCCCTCCACTTT.